This record concerns one T cell receptor (beta chain) sequence. CDR3 length: 15 amino acids. Per germline, CDR1 SGHTA and CDR2 FQGNSA. Trimming at V came to 1 base and at J to 4 bases, leaving 5 bases not matched to a gene. This entry comes from a study of blood T cell repertoires in COVID-19. Only in-frame clones appear in the TCRdb table, and some are missing; sequencing was by immunoSEQ multiplex PCR. The sample consists of 150,000 to 200,000 clones, about 88% of them appearing once. The genes are TRBV7-2 and TRBJ1-1, with 8 positions matching TRBD1. This receptor was obtained from a man in his 70s with active or convalescent COVID-19. The sequenced sample was peripheral blood. This CDR3 is CASSLVVTGGTEAFF. The CDR3 DNA reads as TGTGCCAGCAGCTTAGTGGTTACAGGGGGCACTGAAGCTTTCTTT.